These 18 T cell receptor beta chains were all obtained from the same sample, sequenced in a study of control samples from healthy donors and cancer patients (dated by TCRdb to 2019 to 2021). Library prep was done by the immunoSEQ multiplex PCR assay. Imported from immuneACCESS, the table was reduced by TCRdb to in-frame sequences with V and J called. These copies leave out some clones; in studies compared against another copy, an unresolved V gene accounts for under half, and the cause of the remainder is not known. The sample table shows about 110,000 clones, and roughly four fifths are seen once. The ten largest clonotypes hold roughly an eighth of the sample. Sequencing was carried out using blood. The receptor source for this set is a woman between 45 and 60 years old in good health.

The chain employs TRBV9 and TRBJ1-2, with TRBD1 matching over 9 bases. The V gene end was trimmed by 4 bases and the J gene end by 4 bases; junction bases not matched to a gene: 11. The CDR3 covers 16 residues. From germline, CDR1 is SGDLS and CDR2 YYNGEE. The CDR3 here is CASSPGQGASPYGYTF. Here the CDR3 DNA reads TGTGCCAGCAGCCCGGGACAGGGTGCCTCCCCCTATGGCTACACCTTC.

CDR3 sequence (DNA): TGTGCCAGTGGGCCGGGACAGGATTCCTACAATGAGCAGTTCTTC. Translating it yields CASGPGQDSYNEQFF. V is TRBV19 and J is TRBJ2-1, with TRBD1 matching 8 bases. CDR1 LNHDA and CDR2 SQIVND come from the germline V gene (reference sequence). V lost 8 bases, J lost 1 base, and 7 bases stayed unmatched. The length of the CDR3 is 15 residues. Together with reference TRBV19 and TRBJ2-1, the CDR3 gives the full variable domain: DGGITQSPKYLFRKEGQNVTLSCEQNLNHDAMYWYRQDPGQGLRLIYYSQIVNDFQKGDIAEGYSVSREKKESFPLTVTSAQKNPTAFYLCASGPGQDSYNEQFFGPGTRLTVL.

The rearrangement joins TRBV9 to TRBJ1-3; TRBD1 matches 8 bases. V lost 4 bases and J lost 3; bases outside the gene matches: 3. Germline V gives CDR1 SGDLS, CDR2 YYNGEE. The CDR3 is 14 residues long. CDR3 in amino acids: CASSQGAYGNTIYF. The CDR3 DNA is TGTGCCAGCAGCCAGGGGGCTTATGGAAACACCATATATTTT.

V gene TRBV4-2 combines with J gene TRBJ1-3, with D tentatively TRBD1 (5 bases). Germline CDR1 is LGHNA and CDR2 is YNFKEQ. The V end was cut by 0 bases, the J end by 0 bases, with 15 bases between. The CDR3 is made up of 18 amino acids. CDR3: CASSQEWLSGASGNTIYF. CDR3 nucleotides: TGTGCCAGCAGCCAAGAATGGCTTAGTGGGGCCTCTGGAAACACCATATATTTT.

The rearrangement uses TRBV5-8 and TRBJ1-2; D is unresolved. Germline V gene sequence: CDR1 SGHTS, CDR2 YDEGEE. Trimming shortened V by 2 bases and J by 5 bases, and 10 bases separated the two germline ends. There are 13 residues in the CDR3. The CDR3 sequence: CASSFLRIYGYTF. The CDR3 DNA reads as TGTGCCAGCAGCTTCCTGAGAATATATGGCTACACCTTC. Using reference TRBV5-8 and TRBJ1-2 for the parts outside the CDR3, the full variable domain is EAGVTQSPTHLIKTRGQQATLRCSPISGHTSVYWYQQALGLGLQFLLWYDEGEERNRGNFPPRFSGRQFPNYSSELNVNALELEDSALYLCASSFLRIYGYTFGSGTRLTVV.

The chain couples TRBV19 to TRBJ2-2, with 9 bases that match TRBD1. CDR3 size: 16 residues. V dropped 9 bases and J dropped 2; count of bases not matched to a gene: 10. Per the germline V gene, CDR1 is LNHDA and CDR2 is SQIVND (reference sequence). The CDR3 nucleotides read TGTGCCAGGAGAGAGGAAACAGGGGGCAACACCGGGGAGCTGTTTTTT. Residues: CARREETGGNTGELFF.

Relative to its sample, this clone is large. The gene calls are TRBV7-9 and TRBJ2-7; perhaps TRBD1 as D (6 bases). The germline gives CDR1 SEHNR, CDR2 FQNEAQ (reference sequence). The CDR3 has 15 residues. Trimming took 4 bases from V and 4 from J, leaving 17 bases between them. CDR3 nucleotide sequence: TGTGCCAGCAGCTCCACTACCGGGACATCGTACGAGCAGTACTTC. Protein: CASSSTTGTSYEQYF.

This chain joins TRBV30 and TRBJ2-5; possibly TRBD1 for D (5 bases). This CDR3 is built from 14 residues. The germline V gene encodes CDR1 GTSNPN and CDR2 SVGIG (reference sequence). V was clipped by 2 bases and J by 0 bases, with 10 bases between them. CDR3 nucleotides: TGTGCCTGGAGTCGACAGTCGTACCAAGAGACCCAGTACTTC. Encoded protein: CAWSRQSYQETQYF.

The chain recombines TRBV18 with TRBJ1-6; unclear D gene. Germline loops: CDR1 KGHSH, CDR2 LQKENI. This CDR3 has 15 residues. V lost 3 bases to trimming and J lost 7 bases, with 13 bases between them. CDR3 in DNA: TGTGCCAGCTCACCTCCAGGACGGAGAAATTCACCCCTCCACTTT. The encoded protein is CASSPPGRRNSPLHF.

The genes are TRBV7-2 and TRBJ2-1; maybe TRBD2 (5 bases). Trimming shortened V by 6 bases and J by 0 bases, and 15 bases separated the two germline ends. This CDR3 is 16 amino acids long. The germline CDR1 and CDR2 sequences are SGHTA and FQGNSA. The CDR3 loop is CASRSLTGSSYNEQFF. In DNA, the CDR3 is TGTGCCAGCAGATCCCTCACGGGGAGCTCCTACAATGAGCAGTTCTTC.

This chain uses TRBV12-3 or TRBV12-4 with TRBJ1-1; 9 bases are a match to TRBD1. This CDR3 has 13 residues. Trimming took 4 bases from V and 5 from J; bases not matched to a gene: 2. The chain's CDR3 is CASSWDRDTEAFF. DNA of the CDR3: TGTGCCAGCAGTTGGGACAGGGATACTGAAGCTTTCTTT.

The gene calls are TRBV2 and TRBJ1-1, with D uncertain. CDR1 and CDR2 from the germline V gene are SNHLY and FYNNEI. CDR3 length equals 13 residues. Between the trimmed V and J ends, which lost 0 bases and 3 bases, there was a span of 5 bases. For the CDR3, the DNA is TGTGCCAGCAGTGAAGCCCCTTACACTGAAGCTTTCTTT. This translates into CASSEAPYTEAFF.

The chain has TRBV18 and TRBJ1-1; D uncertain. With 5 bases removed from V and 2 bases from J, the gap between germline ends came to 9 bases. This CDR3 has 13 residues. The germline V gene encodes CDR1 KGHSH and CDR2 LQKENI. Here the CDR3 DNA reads TGTGCCAGCTCAGGATACCTAAACACTGAAGCTTTCTTT. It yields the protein CASSGYLNTEAFF.

The CDR3 DNA follows: TGTGCCTGGAGTCAGGGATCGGAGCAGCCCCAGCATTTT. This gives the protein CAWSQGSEQPQHF. The chain carries TRBV30 and TRBJ1-5, with D perhaps matching TRBD1 (5 bases). V lost 2 bases to trimming and J lost 7 bases, with 12 bases between them. The length of the CDR3 is 13 residues. The germline V gene has CDR1 GTSNPN and CDR2 SVGIG (reference sequence).

CDR3 sequence (DNA): TGTGCCAGCAGACGAGACCCCGGGACTAGTGTGTACGAGCAGTACTTC. As protein: CASRRDPGTSVYEQYF. This rearrangement joins TRBV11-2 to TRBJ2-7, with 8 bases matching TRBD2. CDR1 and CDR2 (germline): SGHAT, FQNNGV. V was pared by 6 bases and J by 4 bases, with 14 bases of the junction left unmatched. The CDR3 is 16 amino acids.

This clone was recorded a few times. In DNA form, the CDR3 reads TGTGCCAGCAGTTCCACAGACTACTATGGCTACACCTTC. As protein: CASSSTDYYGYTF. The chain has TRBV28 and TRBJ1-2; D is unclear. Per germline, CDR1 MDHEN and CDR2 SYDVKM. The CDR3 runs 13 residues. V lost 4 bases to trimming and J lost 3 bases, with 9 bases between them.

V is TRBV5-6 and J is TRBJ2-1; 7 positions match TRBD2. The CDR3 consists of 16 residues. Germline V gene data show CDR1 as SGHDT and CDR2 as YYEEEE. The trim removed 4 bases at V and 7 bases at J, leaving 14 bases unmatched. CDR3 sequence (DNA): TGTGCCAGCAGCCCCCCTTTAAAGCGGGAATATAATGAGCAGTTCTTC. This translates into CASSPPLKREYNEQFF.

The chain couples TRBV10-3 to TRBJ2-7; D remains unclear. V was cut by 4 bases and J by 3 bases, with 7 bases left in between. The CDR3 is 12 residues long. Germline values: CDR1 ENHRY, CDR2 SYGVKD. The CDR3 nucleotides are TGTGCCATCAGTGCCGCAGTCTACGAGCAGTACTTC. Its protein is CAISAAVYEQYF.